The 2 T cell receptor beta chains given below trace back to one sample, sequenced in a study of control samples from healthy donors and cancer patients. Method: immunoSEQ multiplex PCR; TCRdb's copy keeps in-frame clones and lacks some. The repertoire holds about 130,000 clones, with roughly 92% as singletons. Sequencing was performed on blood. The receptors stem from a young man in good health.

This clone occurred a few times. This sequence joins TRBV5-1 and TRBJ1-5; D unclear. The CDR3 sequence is 15 residues long. The V gene's germline CDR1 is SGHRS and CDR2 YFSETQ. Trimming removed 3 bases from V and 4 bases from J, with 14 bases in between. The CDR3 is CASSYMPGANQPQHF. DNA of the CDR3: TGCGCCAGCAGCTATATGCCGGGCGCAAATCAGCCCCAGCATTTT.

A single count supports this clone. The V and J genes are TRBV28 and TRBJ1-5, with 9 bases aligning to TRBD1. Germline V lookup: CDR1 MDHEN, CDR2 SYDVKM. The V gene end was trimmed by 5 bases and the J gene end by 10 bases; junction bases not matched to a gene: 9. The CDR3 consists of 14 residues. The CDR3 here is CASSTGTGLKPQHF. DNA for the CDR3: TGTGCCAGCAGTACCGGGACAGGGCTTAAACCCCAGCATTTT.